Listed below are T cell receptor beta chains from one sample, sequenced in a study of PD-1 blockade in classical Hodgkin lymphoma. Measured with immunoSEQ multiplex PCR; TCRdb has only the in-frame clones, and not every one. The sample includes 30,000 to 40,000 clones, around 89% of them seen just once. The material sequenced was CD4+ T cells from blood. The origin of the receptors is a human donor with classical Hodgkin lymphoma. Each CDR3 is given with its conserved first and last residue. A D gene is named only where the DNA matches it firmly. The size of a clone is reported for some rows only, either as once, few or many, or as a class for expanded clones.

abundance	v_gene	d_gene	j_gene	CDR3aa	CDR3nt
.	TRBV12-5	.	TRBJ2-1	CASGLVRGGKNEQFF	TGTGCTAGTGGTTTGGTACGGGGAGGTAAAAATGAGCAGTTCTTC
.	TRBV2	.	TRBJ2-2	CASSESGAGELFF	TGTGCCAGCAGTGAGTCGGGTGCCGGGGAGCTGTTTTTT
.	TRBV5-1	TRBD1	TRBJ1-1	CASSRAEVDRAVAFF	TGCGCCAGCAGCCGAGCCGAAGTCGACAGGGCGGTAGCTTTCTTT
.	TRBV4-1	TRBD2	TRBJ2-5	CASSQDPTSRGQETQYF	TGCGCCAGCAGCCAAGATCCGACTAGCCGGGGGCAAGAGACCCAGTACTTC
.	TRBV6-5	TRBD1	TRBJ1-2	CASSSRDSPHYGYTF	TGTGCCAGCAGTTCTCGGGACAGCCCACACTATGGCTACACCTTC
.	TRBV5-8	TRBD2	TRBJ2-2	CASSPWTSGTGELFF	TGTGCCAGCAGCCCGTGGACTAGCGGTACCGGGGAGCTGTTTTTT
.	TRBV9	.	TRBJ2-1	CASSPHWGDEQFF	TGTGCCAGCAGCCCCCATTGGGGGGATGAGCAGTTCTTC
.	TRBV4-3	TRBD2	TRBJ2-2	CASSQGTSDYTGELFF	TGCGCCAGCAGCCAAGGGACTAGCGACTACACCGGGGAGCTGTTTTTT
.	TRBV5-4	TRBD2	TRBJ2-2	CASSPTSGTTGELFF	TGTGCCAGCAGCCCTACTAGCGGTACCACCGGGGAGCTGTTTTTT
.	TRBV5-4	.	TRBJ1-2	CASSLNRGADGYTF	TGTGCCAGCAGCCTCAATCGGGGGGCTGATGGCTACACCTTC
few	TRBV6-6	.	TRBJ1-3	CASISRRSPSGNTIYF	TGTGCCAGCATCTCCAGGCGGAGCCCATCTGGAAACACCATATATTTT
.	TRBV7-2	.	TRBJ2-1	CASSFAGTLSYNEQFF	TGTGCCAGCAGCTTCGCCGGGACTCTTTCCTACAATGAGCAGTTCTTC
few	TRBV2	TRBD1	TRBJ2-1	CASSAGTGHEQFF	TGTGCCAGCAGTGCCGGGACAGGTCATGAGCAGTTCTTC
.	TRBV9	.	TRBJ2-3	CASSVEGTDTQYF	TGTGCCAGCAGCGTAGAGGGCACAGATACGCAGTATTTT
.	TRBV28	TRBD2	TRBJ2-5	CASYTPWRGGETQYF	TGTGCCAGCTATACGCCCTGGCGGGGGGGGGAGACCCAGTACTTC
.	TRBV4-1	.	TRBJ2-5	CASSQGGRETQYF	TGCGCCAGCAGCCAAGGGGGGCGGGAGACCCAGTACTTC
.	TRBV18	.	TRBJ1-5	CASSPPGVEGQPQHF	TGTGCCAGCTCACCACCGGGGGTGGAGGGTCAGCCCCAGCATTTT
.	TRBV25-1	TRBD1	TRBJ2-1	CASSEPGGNYNEQFF	TGTGCCAGCAGTGAACCAGGGGGAAACTACAATGAGCAGTTCTTC
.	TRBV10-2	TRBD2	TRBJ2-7	CASSESVGTSAYEQYF	TGCGCCAGCAGTGAGAGCGTAGGGACTAGCGCTTACGAGCAGTACTTC
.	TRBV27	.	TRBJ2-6	CASRGSGANVLTF	TGTGCCAGCAGAGGATCTGGGGCCAACGTCCTGACTTTC
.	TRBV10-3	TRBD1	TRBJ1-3	CAIRKTPGQASGNTIYF	TGTGCCATCAGAAAGACACCGGGACAGGCCTCTGGAAACACCATATATTTT
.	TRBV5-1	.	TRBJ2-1	CASSSTAKYGNNEQFF	TGCGCCAGCAGCTCCACAGCAAAATATGGGAATAATGAGCAGTTCTTC
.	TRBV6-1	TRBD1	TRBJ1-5	CASKGDRVGNQPQHF	TGTGCCAGCAAGGGGGACAGGGTAGGGAATCAGCCCCAGCATTTT
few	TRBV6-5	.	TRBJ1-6	CAVRGYNSPLHF	TGTGCCGTAAGGGGTTATAATTCACCCCTCCACTTT
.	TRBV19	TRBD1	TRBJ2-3	CASSIYRGRTDTQYF	TGTGCCAGTAGTATCTACAGGGGTCGCACAGATACGCAGTATTTT
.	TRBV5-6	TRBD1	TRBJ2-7	CASSYGTAGSYEQYF	TGTGCCAGCAGCTACGGGACAGCCGGATCCTACGAGCAGTACTTC
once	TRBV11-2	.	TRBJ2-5	CASSLVLGVETQYF	TGTGCCAGCAGCTTAGTCCTGGGAGTGGAGACCCAGTACTTC
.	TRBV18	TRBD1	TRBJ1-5	CASSPGQGKDQPQHF	TGTGCCAGCTCACCTGGACAGGGGAAAGATCAGCCCCAGCATTTT
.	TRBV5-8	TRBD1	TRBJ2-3	CASRGQSFTDTQYF	TGTGCCAGCAGGGGACAGAGCTTCACAGATACGCAGTATTTT
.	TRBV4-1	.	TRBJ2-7	CASSQAYGQGGVHEQYF	TGCGCCAGCAGCCAAGCGTACGGACAGGGAGGGGTTCACGAGCAGTACTTC
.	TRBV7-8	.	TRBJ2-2	CASTRSGRGSPAGELFF	TGTGCCAGCACCCGATCGGGCAGGGGCTCTCCTGCCGGGGAGCTGTTTTTT
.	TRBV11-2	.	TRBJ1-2	CASSLGRGIYGYTF	TGTGCCAGCAGCTTAGGGAGGGGCATCTATGGCTACACCTTC
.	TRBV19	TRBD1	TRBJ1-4	CATQGVNEKLFF	TGTGCCACCCAGGGGGTTAATGAAAAACTGTTTTTT
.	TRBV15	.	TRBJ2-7	CATSRERAGAYEQYF	TGTGCCACCAGCAGAGAACGGGCCGGAGCCTACGAGCAGTACTTC
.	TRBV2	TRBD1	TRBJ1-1	CASSLQGAHTEAFF	TGTGCCAGCAGCTTACAGGGGGCGCACACTGAAGCTTTCTTT
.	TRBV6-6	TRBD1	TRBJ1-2	CASTPPGQANYGYTF	TGTGCCAGCACCCCTCCGGGACAGGCTAACTATGGCTACACCTTC
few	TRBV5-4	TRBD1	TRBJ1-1	CASSSTGTAWAFF	TGTGCCAGCAGTTCGACAGGGACGGCGTGGGCTTTCTTT